One sample yielded the 21 T cell receptor beta chains listed below, sequenced in a study of cytomegalovirus exposure and HLA in healthy donors. The study ran its PCR with 60 Vbeta and 13 Jbeta primers. TCRdb keeps only in-frame clones here, not all; method: immunoSEQ multiplex PCR. The sample contains under 75,000 clones, over 70% of which appear only once. The sample comprised PBMCs. All receptors come from a human donor in good health.

The chain employs TRBV10-2 and TRBJ2-3; possibly TRBD2 for D (6 bases). The CDR3 contains 13 residues. V lost 8 bases, J lost 0 bases, and 9 bases lay in between. Germline-derived CDR1 and CDR2 are WSHSY and SAAADI. CDR3 DNA: TGCGCCAGCCGGGACTTAAGCACAGATACGCAGTATTTT. This sequence encodes CASRDLSTDTQYF.

J is TRBJ1-4 and V is TRBV25-1, with 9 bases identical to TRBD1. Unmatched junction bases numbered 2, after V lost 6 bases and J lost 6 bases. The CDR3 runs 13 residues. Germline V gene sequence: CDR1 MGHDK, CDR2 SYGVNS. CDR3 coding DNA: TGTGCCAGCAGGGGACAGGGATATGAAAAACTGTTTTTT. It encodes CASRGQGYEKLFF.

The chain has TRBV6-1 and TRBJ2-7, with D unresolved. This CDR3 contains 14 residues. V shed 10 bases and J shed 0 bases, with 16 bases lying between them. CDR1 MNHNS and CDR2 SASEGT come from the germline V gene. The CDR3 DNA reads TGTGCCACCAAAAGCGACGTACGCTCCTACGAGCAGTACTTC. Its protein product is CATKSDVRSYEQYF.

This clone has just one count. The rearrangement links TRBV5-4 to TRBJ2-7; TRBD2 agrees at 9 bases. The CDR3 runs to 16 residues. Germline loops: CDR1 SGHNT, CDR2 YYREEE (reference sequence). V lost 4 bases, J lost 0 bases, and 8 bases stayed unmatched. The CDR3 region is CASSPGASGASYEQYF. CDR3 in DNA: TGTGCCAGCAGCCCAGGGGCTAGCGGGGCCTCCTACGAGCAGTACTTC.

V and J are TRBV28 and TRBJ2-1; 9 bases fit TRBD2. The germline CDR1 and CDR2 sequences are MDHEN and SYDVKM. The length of the CDR3 is 18 residues. J was trimmed by 4 bases and V by 2 bases; bases with no gene match: 12. CDR3 coding DNA: TGTGCCAGCAGTTTAGGCCTAGCGGGAAACCCTACGTACAATGAGCAGTTCTTC. It encodes CASSLGLAGNPTYNEQFF.

The chain joins TRBV5-1 to TRBJ2-7; tentative D call: TRBD1 (5 bases). Germline CDR1 is SGHRS and CDR2 is YFSETQ. The CDR3 contains 13 residues. Deletions cut 1 base from V and 5 bases from J, with 10 bases between. The CDR3 nucleotides read TGCGCCAGCAGCTTGACCCCAGGGAACGAGCAGTACTTC. It yields the protein CASSLTPGNEQYF.

CDR3 sequence: CASSWQGFYEQYF. The CDR3 DNA follows: TGTGCCAGCAGTTGGCAGGGATTTTATGAGCAGTACTTC. J is TRBJ2-7 and V is TRBV25-1, with D possibly TRBD1 on 5 matching bases. Looked up from germline, CDR1 is MGHDK and CDR2 is SYGVNS. The CDR3 is 13 amino acids. The germline V and J ends were trimmed by 5 bases and 7 bases, with 15 bases remaining between them.

The rearrangement joins TRBV13 to TRBJ2-5, with 7 positions matching TRBD2. The CDR3 length is 12 residues. Germline trimming cut 8 bases from V and 13 bases from J; bases unmatched to any gene: 13. Germline V lookup: CDR1 PRHDT, CDR2 FYEKMQ (reference sequence). CDR3 region: CASGTARGVAYF. Written as DNA, the CDR3 is TGTGCCAGCGGGACCGCCCGGGGGGTAGCGTACTTC.

The chain is built from TRBV11-3 and TRBJ2-7, with 9 nucleotides matching TRBD1. CDR1 is SGHNT and CDR2 is YENEEA in the germline V gene. CDR3 length: 15 residues. V trimming: 5 bases; J trimming: 4 bases; junction bases outside the gene matches: 9. The DNA for the CDR3 is TGTGCCAGCAGCACGGACAGGGGTAATCCTTACGAGCAGTACTTC. It specifies CASSTDRGNPYEQYF.

To note about this clone: A junction boundary mismatches the germline segment, possibly from a read error. The V and J genes are TRBV5-1 and TRBJ2-5, with 7 bases matching TRBD1. CDR3 length: 15 amino acids. Germline V gene lookup returns CDR1 SGHRS and CDR2 YFSETQ. CDR3 sequence: CAGSFREGAGETQYF. The CDR3 nucleotides are TGCGCCGGCAGCTTCAGAGAGGGGGCGGGAGAGACCCAGTACTTC.

The V and J genes are TRBV12-5 and TRBJ2-3, with a tentative D call TRBD1 (5 bases). Germline V lookup: CDR1 LGHNT, CDR2 FRNRAP. The CDR3 is made up of 13 amino acids. V shed 6 bases and J shed 1 base, with 8 bases lying between them. CDR3 nucleotides: TGTGCTAGTGGAGTAGGGGGCACAGATACGCAGTATTTT. This gives the protein CASGVGGTDTQYF.

This clone has only one observation. This chain uses TRBV5-1 with TRBJ2-3; a weak D match, TRBD2 (6 bases). The CDR3 is 14 residues long. V was trimmed by 0 bases and J by 5 bases, leaving 10 bases between them. Germline V lookup: CDR1 SGHRS, CDR2 YFSETQ. The CDR3 nucleotides read TGCGCCAGCAGCTTGGGACTAGTCGAAGATACGCAGTATTTT. This translates into CASSLGLVEDTQYF.

This clone was observed a few times. The V and J genes are TRBV19 and TRBJ2-3; 11 bases fit TRBD2. V lost 3 bases to trimming and J lost 0 bases; unmatched junction nucleotides: 5. Germline CDR1 reads LNHDA; CDR2 reads SQIVND (reference sequence). This CDR3 comprises 17 residues. This CDR3 is CASSIKTSGTSTDTQYF. CDR3 DNA sequence: TGTGCCAGTAGTATCAAGACTAGCGGGACCAGCACAGATACGCAGTATTTT.

Only a few counts were recorded for this clone. In nucleotides, the CDR3 is TGTGCCAGCAGTTTCACGAGGACTGGCTTAATCGAGCAGTACTTC. As protein: CASSFTRTGLIEQYF. The chain links TRBV28 to TRBJ2-7; TRBD2 might be the D (5 bases). Germline V gives CDR1 MDHEN, CDR2 SYDVKM. Trimming removed 3 bases from V and 6 bases from J, with 18 bases in between. This CDR3 is built from 15 residues.

The rearrangement uses TRBV30 and TRBJ2-7; a possible D gene is TRBD1 (7 bases). The CDR3 runs 14 residues. Trimming stripped 2 bases from V and 6 bases from J, with 17 bases between. Germline V gene sequence: CDR1 GTSNPN, CDR2 SVGIG (reference sequence). The CDR3 DNA is TGTGCCTGGAGTCCGGACAGGCCCGGGAGCGAGCAGTACTTC. This encodes CAWSPDRPGSEQYF.

V is TRBV6-5 and J is TRBJ1-1; 9 bases agree with TRBD1. CDR1 and CDR2 from the germline V gene are MNHEY and SVGAGI. V shed 6 bases and J 0 bases; nucleotides not matched to a gene: 2. The CDR3 is 14 residues long. This CDR3 is CASRTGGMNTEAFF. CDR3 DNA sequence: TGTGCCAGCAGGACAGGGGGGATGAACACTGAAGCTTTCTTT.

The genes are TRBV6-5 and TRBJ1-3; D is perhaps TRBD1 (5 bases). V was pared by 6 bases and J by 2 bases, with 5 bases between. The CDR3 consists of 12 residues. Germline CDR1 is MNHEY and CDR2 is SVGAGI. CDR3: CASRGPGNTIYF. The CDR3 DNA follows: TGTGCCAGCAGGGGGCCTGGAAACACCATATATTTT.

The rearrangement uses TRBV4-1 and TRBJ2-5; 11 nucleotides match TRBD2. The CDR3 sequence is 16 residues long. CDR1 is MGHRA, CDR2 YSYEKL, per germline. The ends lost 0 bases at V and 5 bases at J; junction bases unmatched: 5. The CDR3 protein is CASSQELAGGYETQYF. The CDR3 coding sequence is TGCGCCAGCAGCCAAGAGCTAGCGGGAGGCTATGAGACCCAGTACTTC.

This clone has more than one count but fewer than ten. CDR3 sequence reads: CAVRTWNTEAFF. Here the CDR3 DNA reads TGTGCCGTCCGGACTTGGAACACTGAAGCTTTCTTT. V usage is TRBV28 and J usage is TRBJ1-1; no reliable D call. V lost 11 bases and J 1 base, leaving 11 bases between the germline ends. In germline, CDR1 is MDHEN, CDR2 SYDVKM. This CDR3 is built from 12 residues.

The chain combines TRBV5-1 with TRBJ1-2; 8 positions match TRBD1. V lost 4 bases to trimming and J lost 4 bases; unmatched junction nucleotides: 9. This CDR3 has 15 amino acids. The germline V gene has CDR1 SGHRS and CDR2 YFSETQ. Here the CDR3 reads CASSSGQGQIYGYTF. The CDR3 nucleotides are TGCGCCAGCAGCAGCGGACAGGGCCAGATCTATGGCTACACCTTC. The variable domain in full, with the rest retrieved from reference TRBV5-1 and TRBJ1-2, is KAGVTQTPRYLIKTRGQQVTLSCSPISGHRSVSWYQQTPGQGLQFLFEYFSETQRNKGNFPGRFSGRQFSNSRSEMNVSTLELGDSALYLCASSSGQGQIYGYTFGSGTRLTVV.

Only a few counts were recorded for this clone. The chain couples TRBV27 to TRBJ1-2, with a tentative D call TRBD1 (6 bases). The CDR3 extends over 15 amino acids. Deletions cut 3 bases from V and 2 bases from J, with 13 bases between. The germline gives CDR1 MNHEY, CDR2 SMNVEV (reference sequence). The CDR3 nucleotides read TGTGCCAGCAGTTTCCGGCGGACAGCCAACTATGGCTACACCTTC. It translates to CASSFRRTANYGYTF.